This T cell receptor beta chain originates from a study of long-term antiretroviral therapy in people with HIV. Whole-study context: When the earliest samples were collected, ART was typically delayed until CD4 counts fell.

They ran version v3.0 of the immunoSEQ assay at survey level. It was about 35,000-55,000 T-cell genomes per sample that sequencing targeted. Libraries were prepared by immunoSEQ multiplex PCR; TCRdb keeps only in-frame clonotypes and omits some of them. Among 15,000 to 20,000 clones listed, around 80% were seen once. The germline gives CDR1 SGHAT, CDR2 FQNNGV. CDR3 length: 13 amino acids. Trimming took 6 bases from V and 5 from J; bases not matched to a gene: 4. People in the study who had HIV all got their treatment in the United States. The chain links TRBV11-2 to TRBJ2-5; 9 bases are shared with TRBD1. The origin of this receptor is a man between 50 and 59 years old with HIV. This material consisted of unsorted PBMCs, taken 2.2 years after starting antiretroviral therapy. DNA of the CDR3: TGTGCCAGCAGACCGACAGGGGGGGAGACCCAGTACTTC. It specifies CASRPTGGETQYF.